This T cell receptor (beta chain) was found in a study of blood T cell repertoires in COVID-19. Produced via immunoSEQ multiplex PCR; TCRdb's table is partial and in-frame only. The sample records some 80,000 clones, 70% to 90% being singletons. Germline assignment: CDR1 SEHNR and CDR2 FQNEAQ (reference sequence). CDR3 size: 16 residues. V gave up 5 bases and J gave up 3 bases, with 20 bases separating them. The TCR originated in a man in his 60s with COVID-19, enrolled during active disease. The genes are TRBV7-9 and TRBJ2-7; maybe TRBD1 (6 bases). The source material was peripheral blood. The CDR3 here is CASSPSEGKGVYEQYF. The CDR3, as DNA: TGTGCCAGCAGCCCTTCCGAGGGGAAGGGGGTCTACGAGCAGTACTTC. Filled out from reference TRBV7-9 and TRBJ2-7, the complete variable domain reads DTGVSQNPRHKITKRGQNVTFRCDPISEHNRLYWYRQTLGQGPEFLTYFQNEAQLEKSRLLSDRFSAERPKGSFSTLEIQRTEQGDSAMYLCASSPSEGKGVYEQYFGPGTRLTVT.